The clone carrying this TCR beta chain was detected only a few times. The data derive from a study of PD-L1 blockade in urothelial cancer. Study-level information: Per tumor, median counts were 1,402 T cells and around 990 unique TCRs.

Into every PCR, synthetic TCR analog templates were spiked. Method: immunoSEQ multiplex PCR; TCRdb's copy keeps in-frame clones and lacks some. The table records about 32,000 clones, approximately 40% of them present only once. Locally advanced or metastatic urothelial carcinoma affected the patients. V was cut by 5 bases and J by 7 bases, with 15 bases left in between. There are 13 residues in the CDR3. The V gene's germline CDR1 is MNHGY and CDR2 SAAAGT. Sequences were derived from tumor tissue, sampled before atezolizumab (anti-PD-L1) treatment. This TCR came from a man in his 60s with urothelial cancer. J is TRBJ2-7 and V is TRBV6-8; tentative D call: TRBD1 (5 bases). The CDR3 nucleotides are TGTGCCAGCAGTAACATCAGGGTTCAAGAGCAGTACTTC. Translating it yields CASSNIRVQEQYF.